This TCR beta chain was observed in a study of identifying expanded T cells in peripheral blood. General study points: Roughly two-week clone count variance significantly increased as total template count grew.

Worth noting for this clone: What it binds is unknown.

Only in-frame clones appear in the TCRdb table, and some are missing; sequencing was by immunoSEQ multiplex PCR. Among over 100,000 clones listed, more than 70% were seen once. Trimming removed 0 bases from V and 2 bases from J, with 15 bases in between. The CDR3 has 16 residues. In germline, CDR1 is SGHRS, CDR2 YFSETQ. The chain couples TRBV5-1 to TRBJ2-7; perhaps D is TRBD1 or TRBD2 (5 bases each). The sample comprised blood. The source is a person between 18 and 70 years old in good health. CDR3 loop: CASSLGSGTDTYEQYF. CDR3 DNA sequence: TGCGCCAGCAGCTTGGGTTCCGGGACGGACACCTACGAGCAGTACTTC.